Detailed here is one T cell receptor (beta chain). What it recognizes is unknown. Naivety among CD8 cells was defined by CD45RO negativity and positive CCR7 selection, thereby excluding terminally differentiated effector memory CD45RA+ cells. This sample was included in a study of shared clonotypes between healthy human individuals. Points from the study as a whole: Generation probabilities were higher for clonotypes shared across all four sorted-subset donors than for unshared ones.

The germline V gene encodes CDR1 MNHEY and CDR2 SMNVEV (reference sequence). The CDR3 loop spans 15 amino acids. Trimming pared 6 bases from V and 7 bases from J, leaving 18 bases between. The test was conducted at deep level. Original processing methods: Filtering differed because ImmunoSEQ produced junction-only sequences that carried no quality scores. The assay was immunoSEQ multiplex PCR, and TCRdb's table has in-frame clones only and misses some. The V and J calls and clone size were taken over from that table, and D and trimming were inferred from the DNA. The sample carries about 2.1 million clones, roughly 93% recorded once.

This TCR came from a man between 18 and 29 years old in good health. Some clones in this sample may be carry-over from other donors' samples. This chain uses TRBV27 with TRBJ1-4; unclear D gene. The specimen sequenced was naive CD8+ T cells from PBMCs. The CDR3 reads CASRHIREPSEKLFF. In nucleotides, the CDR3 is TGTGCCAGCAGACATATCCGGGAACCTAGTGAAAAACTGTTTTTT.